This entry lists 24 T cell receptor beta chains sequenced from one sample in a study of T-cell reconstitution after alpha-beta-depleted transplantation in children. Construction of the TCRbeta library involved unique molecular identifiers. TCRdb processed the PCR reads anew with MiXCR; each CDR3 protein has one entry. This table holds hundreds of thousands of distinct CDR3 sequences, approximately 13% found once. The sequencing here drew on PBMCs, mostly from graft donor cells, taken 360 days after TCRalphabeta/CD19-depleted stem cell transplant. Receptors were obtained from a male patient younger than 18 who had a stem cell transplant for acute myeloid leukemia, so the T cells may come from the graft donor.

This sequence joins TRBV18 and TRBJ2-7; D uncertain. The CDR3 is 12 amino acids. The V and J ends lost 6 bases and 6 bases respectively, with 12 bases between them. Germline V gene lookup returns CDR1 KGHSH and CDR2 LQKENI. CDR3 sequence: CASSRTSGEQYF. The CDR3, as DNA: TGTGCCAGCTCGCGGACCTCCGGCGAGCAGTACTTC.

This chain links TRBV20-1 with TRBJ2-1, with 7 positions matching TRBD2. Germline V gives CDR1 DFQATT, CDR2 SNEGSKA (reference sequence). The CDR3 runs to 15 residues. Germline trimming cut 0 bases from V and 1 base from J; bases unmatched to any gene: 3. The chain's CDR3 is CSARETSRSYNEQFF. The DNA of the CDR3 is TGCAGTGCTAGAGAGACTAGCCGTTCCTACAATGAGCAGTTCTTC.

The V and J genes are TRBV28 and TRBJ2-7; no reliable D call. The ends were cut back, 2 bases at V and 4 bases at J, with 15 bases in the middle. CDR1 is MDHEN, CDR2 SYDVKM, per germline. The CDR3 length is 15 residues. CDR3 loop: CASSLGSATPYEQYF. The DNA of the CDR3 is TGTGCCAGCAGTTTAGGATCGGCGACTCCTTACGAGCAGTACTTC.

In DNA, the CDR3 is TGTGCCAGCAGTTCCCCGCTGACTACCACCTACGAGCAGTACTTC. It translates to CASSSPLTTTYEQYF. The genes are TRBV6-2 or TRBV6-3 and TRBJ2-7; possibly TRBD2 for D (5 bases). Germline V gene data show CDR1 as MNHEY and CDR2 as SVGEGT. The V end lost 4 bases, the J end lost 2 bases, and 15 bases lay between the germline ends. The CDR3 covers 15 residues.

This chain's CDR3 is CASSLDRQSVRADTQYF. In nucleotides, the CDR3 is TGCGCCAGCAGCTTGGACCGACAGTCTGTAAGGGCAGATACGCAGTATTTT. The J gene is TRBJ2-3, the V gene TRBV5-1, with D maybe TRBD1 (5 bases). Germline V gene data show CDR1 as SGHRS and CDR2 as YFSETQ. Trimming left V 0 bases short and J 4 bases short, with 18 bases between. This CDR3 is built from 17 residues.

The sample holds many counts of this clonotype. The chain couples TRBV5-5 to TRBJ2-7, with 9 bases lining up with TRBD2. The CDR3 spans 14 residues. J gave up 6 bases and V 3 bases, and 7 bases lay outside the gene matches. The germline V gene encodes CDR1 SGHKS and CDR2 YYEKEE (reference sequence). The CDR3: CASSSIAGASEQYF. CDR3 in DNA: TGTGCCAGCAGCTCTATAGCGGGAGCATCCGAGCAGTACTTC.

This clonotype was picked up a small number of times. CDR3 protein: CASSLALARTGELFF. For the CDR3, the DNA is TGTGCCAGCAGCTTAGCACTCGCCCGCACCGGGGAGCTGTTTTTT. V is TRBV13 and J is TRBJ2-2, with D unresolved. This CDR3 has 15 amino acids. The germline gives CDR1 PRHDT, CDR2 FYEKMQ (reference sequence). V gave up 1 base and J gave up 4 bases, with 10 bases separating them.

This clonotype was picked up many times. This chain connects TRBV12-3 or TRBV12-4 to TRBJ2-7, with TRBD1 matching over 7 bases. The V and J ends lost 5 bases and 2 bases, in that order; junction bases with no gene match: 9. This CDR3 spans 15 amino acids. This CDR3 is CASSQPGQSTYEQYF. In DNA, the CDR3 is TGTGCCAGCAGTCAACCGGGACAGAGCACCTACGAGCAGTACTTC.

The chain carries TRBV7-2 and TRBJ2-5; no clear D. The germline gives CDR1 SGHTA, CDR2 FQGNSA. The CDR3 spans 16 residues. The V gene lost 0 bases and the J gene lost 4 bases, with 15 bases spanning the gap. The chain's CDR3 is CASSLARPVTVETQYF. CDR3 DNA: TGTGCCAGCAGCTTAGCCCGACCCGTGACGGTAGAGACCCAGTACTTC.

The V call is TRBV6-1, the J call TRBJ2-4; 7 positions agree with TRBD1. Germline assignment: CDR1 MNHNS and CDR2 SASEGT. The CDR3 contains 16 residues. With 6 bases clipped from V and 1 base from J, the junction kept 9 bases outside the gene matches. CDR3 loop: CASSGQAWVAKNIQYF. The CDR3 DNA reads TGTGCCAGCAGCGGACAGGCCTGGGTGGCCAAAAACATTCAGTACTTC.

This clonotype was counted many times. One junction end does not reproduce the germline sequence, and a read error may be involved. The chain combines TRBV24-1 with TRBJ2-3, with 10 bases that match TRBD2. This CDR3 region has 12 residues. Germline V lookup: CDR1 KGHDR, CDR2 SFDVKD. CDR3 protein: CATSEIGLAAVF. The CDR3 DNA reads as TGTGCCACCAGTGAGATCGGACTAGCGGCAGTTTTT.

This clonotype was seen a handful of times. This chain uses TRBV20-1 with TRBJ2-5; D ambiguous. The V end lost 6 bases, the J end lost 2 bases, and 16 bases lay between the germline ends. The V gene's germline CDR1 is DFQATT and CDR2 SNEGSKA (reference sequence). The CDR3 is 14 residues long. CDR3 sequence (DNA): TGCAGTGCGAGGCGTGCAGGCCTACAAGAGACCCAGTACTTC. Residues: CSARRAGLQETQYF.

The rearrangement uses TRBV20-1 and TRBJ2-4, with unresolved D. Germline-derived CDR1 and CDR2 are DFQATT and SNEGSKA (reference sequence). The CDR3 consists of 11 residues. V shed 6 bases and J shed 13 bases, with 16 bases lying between them. The CDR3 loop reads CSALLSGPQYF. As DNA, the CDR3 is TGCAGTGCCCTACTATCCGGGCCCCAGTACTTC.

V gene TRBV7-9 combines with J gene TRBJ2-3; the D is unclear. V was pared by 5 bases and J by 2 bases, with 11 bases between. The length of the CDR3 is 14 residues. Germline V gene data show CDR1 as SEHNR and CDR2 as FQNEAQ (reference sequence). The CDR3, as DNA: TGTGCCAGCAGCCCCCTTAGTTACACAGATACGCAGTATTTT. Its translation: CASSPLSYTDTQYF.

This clonotype has a handful of counts. This chain joins TRBV7-3 and TRBJ2-4; maybe TRBD2 (6 bases). The germline V gene encodes CDR1 SGHTA and CDR2 FQGTGA. V was trimmed by 5 bases and J by 5 bases, leaving 10 bases between them. The CDR3 is 13 residues long. The CDR3 bases are TGTGCCAGCAGCCTGCCGGGAGAAAACATTCAGTACTTC. It codes for CASSLPGENIQYF.

This rearrangement joins TRBV14 to TRBJ2-7, with D possibly matching TRBD2 (6 bases). The CDR3 totals 13 residues. Germline assignment: CDR1 SGHDN and CDR2 FVKESK. Trimming left V 4 bases short and J 3 bases short, with 10 bases between. CDR3 residues: CASSLYSGYEQYF. In DNA form, the CDR3 reads TGTGCCAGCAGCCTTTATAGCGGCTACGAGCAGTACTTC.

Notes on this clonotype: Germline and junction disagree at one end, which may indicate a read error. The genes are TRBV7-7 and TRBJ2-1; D is perhaps TRBD1 (6 bases). The CDR3 covers 15 residues. Germline lookup yields CDR1 SSHAT and CDR2 FNYEAQ (reference sequence). The CDR3 sequence is CASSRWGPLYNEQFF. The CDR3 bases are TGTGCTAGCAGTCGCTGGGGGCCCCTCTACAATGAGCAGTTCTTC. Looking up the rest from reference TRBV7-7 and TRBJ2-1 gives the full variable domain: GAGVSQSPRYKVTKRGQDVTLRCDPISSHATLYWYQQALGQGPEFLTYFNYEAQPDKSGLPSDRFSAERPEGSISTLTIQRTEQRDSAMYRCASSRWGPLYNEQFFGPGTRLTVL.

This chain links TRBV3-1 with TRBJ1-4, with D uncertain. Trimming stripped 1 base from V and 6 bases from J, with 12 bases between. The V gene's germline CDR1 is LGHDT and CDR2 YNNKEL (reference sequence). This CDR3 has 15 amino acids. The CDR3 is CASSQVGRADEKLFF. CDR3 DNA sequence: TGTGCCAGCAGCCAAGTAGGAAGGGCTGATGAAAAACTGTTTTTT.

In its sample, this clonotype was seen many times. The V and J genes are TRBV29-1 and TRBJ2-7; D might be TRBD2 (7 bases). This CDR3 has 14 residues. Trimming removed 7 bases at V and 2 bases at J, with 18 bases between. Germline assignment: CDR1 SQVTM and CDR2 ANQGSEA. CDR3 amino acids: CSAGGAGGPYEQYF. The CDR3 DNA sequence: TGCAGCGCTGGGGGGGCAGGAGGTCCCTACGAGCAGTACTTC.

The sample holds a few counts of this clonotype. The rearrangement joins TRBV1 to TRBJ2-4; the D call in the table, TRBD1, was not verified against the DNA. TRBV1 is given as a pseudogene. The CDR3 sequence is 20 residues long. CDR3 loop: CTSSQDGRRDSPVLQNIQYF. The CDR3 coding sequence is TGCACCAGCAGCCAAGATGGGCGGAGGGACAGCCCCGTGCTCCAAAACATTCAGTACTTC.

This clonotype showed up just once. The V and J genes are TRBV7-2 and TRBJ2-1, with TRBD2 as a possible D gene (5 bases). There are 15 residues in the CDR3. Per germline, CDR1 SGHTA and CDR2 FQGNSA. Trimming shortened V by 2 bases and J by 7 bases, and 15 bases separated the two germline ends. CDR3 coding DNA: TGTGCCAGCAGCTTAAGCAGCGGCCCTCTGAATGAGCAGTTCTTC. It specifies CASSLSSGPLNEQFF.

This clonotype came up a few times. The chain has TRBV6-5 and TRBJ2-1; D is undetermined. The V gene's germline CDR1 is MNHEY and CDR2 SVGAGI. The CDR3 sequence is 12 residues long. Trimming cost V 5 bases and J 9 bases, with 11 bases left between them. This CDR3 is CASSRTDLEQFF. CDR3 coding DNA: TGTGCCAGCAGTCGTACAGACCTTGAGCAGTTCTTC.

There are many counts of this clonotype. The germline gene is not matched at one end of the junction; a read error may be the cause. The chain joins TRBV7-2 to TRBJ2-7; 8 positions agree with TRBD2. Per the germline V gene, CDR1 is SGHTA and CDR2 is FQGNSA. The CDR3 has 12 residues. CDR3 amino acids: CASSLAAGTSMF. CDR3 nucleotide sequence: TGTGCCAGCAGCTTAGCGGCGGGGACTAGTATGTTC. Variable domain in full (rest from reference TRBV7-2 and TRBJ2-7): GAGVSQSPSNKVTEKGKDVELRCDPISGHTALYWYRQSLGQGLEFLIYFQGNSAPDKSGLPSDRFSAERTGGSVSTLTIQRTQQEDSAVYLCASSLAAGTSMFGPGTRLTVT.

This clonotype has at least ten counts. The rearrangement links TRBV20-1 to TRBJ1-1, with unresolved D. In germline, CDR1 is DFQATT, CDR2 SNEGSKA (reference sequence). With 3 bases removed from V and 0 bases from J, the gap between germline ends came to 14 bases. The CDR3 covers 15 residues. CDR3 bases: TGCAGTGCTAGTCCTGCCTACGCCTTGAACACTGAAGCTTTCTTT. Translated: CSASPAYALNTEAFF.